This TCR beta chain was found in a study of CD8+ T cells in alopecia areata. CDR1 LNHNV and CDR2 YYDKDF come from the germline V gene (reference sequence). V dropped 0 bases and J dropped 3 bases, with 12 bases sitting between them. The CDR3 consists of 15 residues. Extracted from the samples, RNA was reverse transcribed into cDNA to serve as the sequencing template. Profiling relied on immunoSEQ multiplex PCR, and the TCRdb table lists in-frame clones only, not all of them. The profile shows tens of thousands of clones, roughly 60% of them singletons. This clonotype was obtained from a human donor with alopecia areata. This chain joins TRBV15 and TRBJ2-7; no clear D. Material: CD8+ T cells sorted from blood, obtained at week 0. The CDR3 loop reads CATSRDSGSYYEQYF. CDR3 DNA: TGTGCCACCAGCAGAGATTCGGGCAGCTACTACGAGCAGTACTTC. Full variable domain (missing parts from reference TRBV15 and TRBJ2-7): DAMVIQNPRYQVTQFGKPVTLSCSQTLNHNVMYWYQQKSSQAPKLLFHYYDKDFNNEADTPDNFQSRRPNTSFCFLDIRSPGLGDTAMYLCATSRDSGSYYEQYFGPGTRLTVT.